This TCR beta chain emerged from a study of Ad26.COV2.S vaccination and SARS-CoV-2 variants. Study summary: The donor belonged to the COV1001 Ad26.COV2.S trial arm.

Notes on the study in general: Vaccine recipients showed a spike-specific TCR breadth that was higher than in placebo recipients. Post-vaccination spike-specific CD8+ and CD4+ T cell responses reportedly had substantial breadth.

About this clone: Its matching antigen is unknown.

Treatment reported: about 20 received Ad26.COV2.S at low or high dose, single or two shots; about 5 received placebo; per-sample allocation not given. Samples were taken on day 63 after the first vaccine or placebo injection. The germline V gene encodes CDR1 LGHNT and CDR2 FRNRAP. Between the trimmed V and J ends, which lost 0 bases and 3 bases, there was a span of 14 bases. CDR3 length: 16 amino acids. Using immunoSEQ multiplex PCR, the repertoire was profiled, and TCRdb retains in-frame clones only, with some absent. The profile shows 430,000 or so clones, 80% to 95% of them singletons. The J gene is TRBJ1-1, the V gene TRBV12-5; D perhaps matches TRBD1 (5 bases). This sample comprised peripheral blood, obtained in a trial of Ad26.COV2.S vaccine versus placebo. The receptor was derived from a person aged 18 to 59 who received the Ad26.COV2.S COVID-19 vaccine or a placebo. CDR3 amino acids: CASGLVLGGMDTEAFF. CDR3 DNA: TGTGCTAGTGGTTTGGTACTGGGGGGAATGGACACTGAAGCTTTCTTT.